Presented here are 24 T cell receptor beta chains from one specimen sequenced in a study of T cells after yellow fever vaccination. TCRdb reanalysed the 5' RACE reads using MiXCR and keeps one entry per CDR3 protein. Of 200,000 to 250,000 distinct CDR3 sequences listed, approximately 3.3% were seen once; the top ten hold around 3.2%. Sequencing was performed on CD4+ T cells sorted from PBMCs, taken 10 days after the yellow fever booster vaccination. The receptor source for this set is a man aged 18-30 years who received the YFV17D yellow fever vaccine.

This clonotype was detected a few times. V gene TRBV6-5 combines with J gene TRBJ2-4, with D perhaps being TRBD1 or TRBD2 (5 bases each). CDR1 and CDR2 from the germline V gene are MNHEY and SVGAGI. The CDR3 is 16 amino acids. Trimming took 6 bases from V and 1 from J, leaving 16 bases between them. CDR3: CASSPGTTPAKNIQYF. For the CDR3, the DNA is TGTGCCAGCAGCCCCGGGACCACGCCGGCCAAAAACATTCAGTACTTC.

This clonotype was detected many times. The chain combines TRBV20-1 with TRBJ2-5; 8 bases line up with TRBD1. Germline V gene lookup returns CDR1 DFQATT and CDR2 SNEGSKA (reference sequence). J was trimmed by 2 bases and V by 0 bases; bases with no gene match: 11. The CDR3 covers 17 residues. As DNA, the CDR3 is TGCAGTGCTAGAGATCCCCCAGGGGGCGCAGGGCAAGAGACCCAGTACTTC. Its translation is CSARDPPGGAGQETQYF.

This clonotype was recorded many times. The J gene is TRBJ2-1, the V gene TRBV7-9; D remains ambiguous. In germline, CDR1 is SEHNR, CDR2 FQNEAQ (reference sequence). V shed 5 bases and J shed 9 bases, with 2 bases lying between them. The CDR3 runs to 9 residues. In nucleotides, the CDR3 is TGTGCCAGCAGCGGTGAGCAGTTCTTC. Residues: CASSGEQFF. The entire variable domain, with the rest obtained from reference TRBV7-9 and TRBJ2-1, is as follows: DTGVSQNPRHKITKRGQNVTFRCDPISEHNRLYWYRQTLGQGPEFLTYFQNEAQLEKSRLLSDRFSAERPKGSFSTLEIQRTEQGDSAMYLCASSGEQFFGPGTRLTVL.

This clonotype appeared a few times. The J gene is TRBJ2-5, the V gene TRBV5-1; D is possibly TRBD1 or TRBD2 (5 bases each). The V gene's germline CDR1 is SGHRS and CDR2 YFSETQ. The CDR3 spans 14 residues. V lost 5 bases, J lost 2 bases, and 13 bases lay in between. The CDR3 protein is CASSPGPGQETQYF. CDR3 nucleotides: TGCGCCAGCAGTCCGGGGCCAGGTCAAGAGACCCAGTACTTC. The whole variable domain, remainder taken from reference TRBV5-1 and TRBJ2-5, is KAGVTQTPRYLIKTRGQQVTLSCSPISGHRSVSWYQQTPGQGLQFLFEYFSETQRNKGNFPGRFSGRQFSNSRSEMNVSTLELGDSALYLCASSPGPGQETQYFGPGTRLLVL.

At least ten counts were recorded for this clonotype. This rearrangement joins TRBV12-3 or TRBV12-4 to TRBJ2-5; D might be TRBD1 or TRBD2, each matching 5 bases. The CDR3 extends over 14 amino acids. The germline V and J ends were trimmed by 1 base and 2 bases, with 8 bases remaining between them. The CDR3, as DNA: TGTGCCAGCAGTTTAGGGGACCGACAAGAGACCCAGTACTTC. Translating it yields CASSLGDRQETQYF.

V gene TRBV5-1 combines with J gene TRBJ2-3; tentatively, D is TRBD1 (5 bases). The V gene's germline CDR1 is SGHRS and CDR2 YFSETQ. This CDR3 is 14 amino acids long. Trimming cost V 9 bases and J 0 bases, with 14 bases left between them. The CDR3, as DNA: TGCGCCACCAGGGTCCATTCTAGCACAGATACGCAGTATTTT. It encodes CATRVHSSTDTQYF.

In its sample, this clonotype was seen many times. V is TRBV2 and J is TRBJ2-2, with 12 bases aligning to TRBD1. The CDR3 consists of 16 residues. From germline, CDR1 is SNHLY and CDR2 FYNNEI. With V trimmed by 9 bases and J by 4 bases, 9 bases remained unmatched. Here the CDR3 DNA reads TGTGCCAGTAAAGCGGGACAGGGGGCTAGCACCGGGGAGCTGTTTTTT. As protein: CASKAGQGASTGELFF.

This clonotype was recorded many times. This chain uses TRBV6-6 with TRBJ2-3; tentatively, D is TRBD1 or TRBD2 (6 bases each). Trimming removed 2 bases from V and 4 bases from J, with 16 bases in between. The CDR3 extends over 16 amino acids. Germline V CDR1 and CDR2: MNHNY, SVGAGI (reference sequence). CDR3 bases: TGTGCCAGCAGTTACCGGAGGGGGGCCCTGTCAGATACGCAGTATTTT. Residues: CASSYRRGALSDTQYF.

This clonotype has a single count. The V gene is TRBV7-9, the J gene TRBJ1-1, with D tentatively TRBD1 (5 bases). In germline, CDR1 is SEHNR, CDR2 FQNEAQ (reference sequence). Trimming shortened V by 7 bases and J by 11 bases, and 17 bases separated the two germline ends. The CDR3 is 12 residues long. CDR3 protein: CASIPAQARAFF. DNA for the CDR3: TGTGCCAGCATCCCAGCACAGGCGAGGGCTTTCTTT.

There are a few counts of this clonotype. The gene calls are TRBV6-6 and TRBJ2-7, with 7 bases lining up with TRBD1. The CDR3 contains 12 residues. Germline CDR1 and CDR2: MNHNY and SVGAGI (reference sequence). V was pared by 6 bases and J by 6 bases, with 5 bases of the junction left unmatched. Here the CDR3 reads CASSAQGIEQYF. The CDR3 DNA sequence: TGTGCCAGCAGCGCACAGGGGATCGAGCAGTACTTC.

This clonotype showed up many times. This chain links TRBV20-1 with TRBJ1-1; tentatively, D is TRBD1 (5 bases). Germline CDR1 reads DFQATT; CDR2 reads SNEGSKA (reference sequence). V was shortened by 2 bases and J by 4 bases, with 14 bases between the two germline ends. The CDR3 is made up of 14 amino acids. The CDR3, as DNA: TGCAGTGCTAGACAGGGAGGACGGAGCACTGAAGCTTTCTTT. Residues: CSARQGGRSTEAFF.

J is TRBJ2-3 and V is TRBV9; tentatively, D is TRBD1 (6 bases). Germline values: CDR1 SGDLS, CDR2 YYNGEE. V gave up 0 bases and J gave up 2 bases, with 13 bases separating them. The CDR3 has 16 amino acids. Here the CDR3 reads CASSVVGKGVTDTQYF. The CDR3 DNA follows: TGTGCCAGCAGCGTAGTAGGGAAGGGGGTCACAGATACGCAGTATTTT. Drawing the rest from reference TRBV9 and TRBJ2-3, the complete variable domain is DSGVTQTPKHLITATGQRVTLRCSPRSGDLSVYWYQQSLDQGLQFLIQYYNGEERAKGNILERFSAQQFPDLHSELNLSSLELGDSALYFCASSVVGKGVTDTQYFGPGTRLTVL.

The chain combines TRBV27 with TRBJ1-5; D is unclear. This CDR3 comprises 17 residues. Trimming removed 5 bases from V and 2 bases from J, with 19 bases in between. Germline assignment: CDR1 MNHEY and CDR2 SMNVEV (reference sequence). CDR3 in amino acids: CASSPYPSSGGNQPQHF. DNA of the CDR3: TGTGCCAGCAGTCCATATCCCTCATCTGGGGGCAATCAGCCCCAGCATTTT.

This clonotype turned up a few times. The chain has TRBV7-9 and TRBJ1-4; D gene unclear. The germline CDR1 and CDR2 sequences are SEHNR and FQNEAQ (reference sequence). The CDR3 totals 16 residues. V was clipped by 1 base and J by 0 bases, with 9 bases between them. CDR3 protein: CASSLDSITTNEKLFF. CDR3 DNA sequence: TGTGCCAGCAGCTTAGACTCGATTACAACTAATGAAAAACTGTTTTTT.

The chain recombines TRBV9 with TRBJ2-3; 12 bases agree with TRBD2. The CDR3 has 16 residues. Looked up from germline, CDR1 is SGDLS and CDR2 is YYNGEE. The V and J ends lost 1 base and 4 bases, in that order; junction bases with no gene match: 4. CDR3 sequence: CASSVRTSGAPDTQYF. The CDR3 nucleotides are TGTGCCAGCAGCGTACGGACTAGCGGGGCCCCAGATACGCAGTATTTT.

Many counts were recorded for this clonotype. The rearrangement joins TRBV5-1 to TRBJ2-3, with D maybe TRBD2 (6 bases). The germline gives CDR1 SGHRS, CDR2 YFSETQ. The V and J ends lost 0 bases and 1 base respectively, with 6 bases between them. The CDR3 is 14 amino acids. The DNA of the CDR3 is TGCGCCAGCAGCTTGGGGGAGGGCACAGATACGCAGTATTTT. It is translated as CASSLGEGTDTQYF. Drawing the rest from reference TRBV5-1 and TRBJ2-3, the complete variable domain is KAGVTQTPRYLIKTRGQQVTLSCSPISGHRSVSWYQQTPGQGLQFLFEYFSETQRNKGNFPGRFSGRQFSNSRSEMNVSTLELGDSALYLCASSLGEGTDTQYFGPGTRLTVL.

In this sample, this clonotype turned up a few times. This rearrangement joins TRBV12-3 or TRBV12-4 to TRBJ2-5; no firm D call. The CDR3 has 14 amino acids. Deletions cut 7 bases from V and 6 bases from J, with 18 bases between. The DNA for the CDR3 is TGTGCCAGCACCCTTGGATCGGGCTTAAAGACCCAGTACTTC. Encoded protein: CASTLGSGLKTQYF.

In this sample, this clonotype turned up many times. The V gene is TRBV7-9, the J gene TRBJ1-6; D ambiguous. Trimming took 3 bases from V and 3 from J, leaving 9 bases between them. The CDR3 runs to 15 residues. Germline-derived CDR1 and CDR2 are SEHNR and FQNEAQ (reference sequence). This CDR3 reads CASSLGGDYNSPLHF. DNA for the CDR3: TGTGCCAGCAGCTTGGGAGGTGACTATAATTCACCCCTCCACTTT.

This clonotype has ten or more counts. The V and J genes are TRBV3-1 and TRBJ2-5; D possibly uses TRBD1 or TRBD2 (5 bases each). The germline V gene encodes CDR1 LGHDT and CDR2 YNNKEL (reference sequence). The V and J ends lost 7 bases and 2 bases respectively, with 11 bases between them. The CDR3 has 13 amino acids. The CDR3 is CASTLGAQETQYF. CDR3 nucleotides: TGTGCCAGCACCCTCGGGGCTCAAGAGACCCAGTACTTC.

This clonotype showed up just a few times. The CDR3 region is CASSFWPTGDPVLGYGYTF. The CDR3 region has the DNA TGTGCCAGCAGTTTTTGGCCAACAGGGGATCCTGTGCTGGGGTATGGCTACACCTTC. This rearrangement joins TRBV12-3 or TRBV12-4 to TRBJ1-2; 7 bases map to TRBD1. V lost 3 bases, J lost 5 bases, and 21 bases stayed unmatched. The CDR3 is made up of 19 amino acids.

This clonotype was recorded a few times. The V gene is TRBV27, the J gene TRBJ1-3, with a weak D call TRBD1 (5 bases). The germline V and J ends were trimmed by 3 bases and 2 bases, with 11 bases remaining between them. The germline V gene encodes CDR1 MNHEY and CDR2 SMNVEV (reference sequence). This CDR3 has 15 residues. CDR3 sequence: CASSLKGHPGNTIYF. In nucleotides, the CDR3 is TGTGCCAGCAGTTTGAAGGGGCACCCTGGAAACACCATATATTTT.

This clonotype was seen at least ten times. This chain uses TRBV5-4 with TRBJ1-2; weak D call: TRBD1 (6 bases). Germline values: CDR1 SGHNT, CDR2 YYREEE (reference sequence). The CDR3 is 13 amino acids. Trimming stripped 5 bases from V and 4 bases from J, with 12 bases between. The CDR3 DNA is TGTGCCAGCAGTGTCGACAGGATCTATGGCTACACCTTC. Amino acid sequence: CASSVDRIYGYTF.

This clonotype was found a few times. This rearrangement joins TRBV3-1 to TRBJ1-5, with TRBD1 as a possible D gene (5 bases). V was shortened by 5 bases and J by 2 bases, with 13 bases between the two germline ends. Germline V gives CDR1 LGHDT, CDR2 YNNKEL (reference sequence). The CDR3 totals 15 residues. This CDR3 reads CASSGTWGGNQPQHF. DNA of the CDR3: TGTGCCAGCAGCGGGACCTGGGGAGGCAATCAGCCCCAGCATTTT.

This clonotype has a count of ten or more. The chain uses TRBV2 and TRBJ1-5; 9 bases match TRBD1. This CDR3 has 14 amino acids. The germline V gene has CDR1 SNHLY and CDR2 FYNNEI. Unmatched junction bases numbered 5, after V lost 6 bases and J lost 5 bases. CDR3 in DNA: TGTGCCAGCAGCGAGGACAGGGGAGATCAGCCCCAGCATTTT. Translated, it gives CASSEDRGDQPQHF.